Following are 30 T cell receptor beta chains from one sample sequenced in a study of OX40 agonist ivuxolimab in advanced cancers. Using immunoSEQ multiplex PCR, the repertoire was profiled, and TCRdb retains in-frame clones only, with some absent. The top ten clones hold 0.51% of a sample with some 95,000 clones, about 91% of them seen once. The source was CD4+ or CD8+ T cells sorted from blood, collected in a trial of the OX40 agonist ivuxolimab. The receptors come from an adult with an advanced solid tumor such as melanoma, head and neck, liver or kidney cancer.

This chain connects TRBV10-3 to TRBJ1-3; 7 nucleotides match TRBD1. The ends lost 4 bases at V and 0 bases at J; junction bases unmatched: 6. The CDR3 contains 16 residues. Germline CDR1 ENHRY, CDR2 SYGVKD. CDR3 sequence reads: CAISGAGGSSGNTIYF. The DNA for the CDR3 is TGTGCCATCAGTGGGGCAGGGGGAAGCTCTGGAAACACCATATATTTT.

In DNA form, the CDR3 reads TGTGCCAGCAGTGAAAGGGGTGGGGAGACTGAAGCTTTCTTT. Encoded protein: CASSERGGETEAFF. The V and J genes are TRBV6-4 and TRBJ1-1; TRBD1 might be the D (5 bases). Germline V gives CDR1 MRHNA, CDR2 SNTAGT. V was shortened by 3 bases and J by 5 bases, with 13 bases between the two germline ends. The CDR3 loop spans 14 amino acids.

The chain links TRBV9 to TRBJ1-1; D gene uncertain. Germline-derived CDR1 and CDR2 are SGDLS and YYNGEE. Trimming took off 0 bases at V and 3 bases at J, with 6 bases between the two ends. The CDR3 has 13 amino acids. The CDR3 bases are TGTGCCAGCAGCGTAGGACCACACACTGAAGCTTTCTTT. This sequence encodes CASSVGPHTEAFF.

The V and J genes are TRBV19 and TRBJ2-7; 13 nucleotides agree with TRBD2. The V gene's germline CDR1 is LNHDA and CDR2 SQIVND (reference sequence). The CDR3 loop spans 18 amino acids. Trimming cost V 4 bases and J 4 bases; bases outside gene matches: 13. The CDR3 sequence is CASSTSGLAGVSAYEQYF. The CDR3 region has the DNA TGTGCCAGTAGTACCTCCGGACTAGCGGGAGTGTCGGCGTACGAGCAGTACTTC. Based on the CDR3 plus reference TRBV19 and TRBJ2-7, the full variable domain is DGGITQSPKYLFRKEGQNVTLSCEQNLNHDAMYWYRQDPGQGLRLIYYSQIVNDFQKGDIAEGYSVSREKKESFPLTVTSAQKNPTAFYLCASSTSGLAGVSAYEQYFGPGTRLTVT.

This chain uses TRBV28 with TRBJ1-4, with 7 bases aligning to TRBD1. The CDR3 covers 15 residues. The germline V gene encodes CDR1 MDHEN and CDR2 SYDVKM. The CDR3 region has the DNA TGTGCTCACTCTAAAGGGGGCCCAGGGAATGAAAAACTGTTTTTT. Translating gives CAHSKGGPGNEKLFF.

The CDR3 region is CAGVRGNGGYTF. The CDR3 bases are TGTGCCGGAGTTCGGGGGAATGGTGGCTACACCTTC. The chain recombines TRBV30 with TRBJ1-2; D might be TRBD1 (5 bases). CDR3 length equals 12 residues. V was trimmed by 8 bases and J by 7 bases, leaving 17 bases between them. Germline CDR1 is GTSNPN and CDR2 is SVGIG (reference sequence).

DNA of the CDR3: TGCGCCAGCAGTGAGGGGACAGCCTACGAGCGGCAGTACTTC. Its protein is CASSEGTAYERQYF. The V and J genes are TRBV10-1 and TRBJ2-7, with TRBD1 matching 7 bases. Per the germline V gene, CDR1 is WNHNN and CDR2 is SYGVQD (reference sequence). The CDR3 is made up of 14 amino acids. V dropped 2 bases and J dropped 9; count of bases not matched to a gene: 10.

This rearrangement joins TRBV4-1 to TRBJ1-4; perhaps TRBD1 as D (6 bases). The germline V and J ends were trimmed by 5 bases and 8 bases, with 18 bases remaining between them. The CDR3 spans 15 residues. Germline CDR1 is MGHRA and CDR2 is YSYEKL. Here the CDR3 reads CASSLSGGREEKLFF. The CDR3, as DNA: TGCGCCAGCAGCTTGAGTGGGGGGCGGGAGGAAAAACTGTTTTTT.

The chain combines TRBV5-1 with TRBJ1-1; D gene ambiguous. Germline V gene data show CDR1 as SGHRS and CDR2 as YFSETQ. Trimming took off 0 bases at V and 1 base at J, with 4 bases between the two ends. The CDR3 spans 13 residues. CDR3 sequence (DNA): TGCGCCAGCAGCTTGGCTTGGAACACTGAAGCTTTCTTT. Its protein product is CASSLAWNTEAFF.

This rearrangement joins TRBV29-1 to TRBJ1-1; 7 nucleotides align to TRBD1. The CDR3 is 14 amino acids. Germline V gene sequence: CDR1 SQVTM, CDR2 ANQGSEA. With V trimmed by 4 bases and J by 4 bases, 9 bases remained unmatched. CDR3 amino acids: CSVGLGGTGTEAFF. CDR3 coding DNA: TGCAGCGTTGGTTTAGGGGGCACGGGCACTGAAGCTTTCTTT. The variable domain in full, with the rest retrieved from reference TRBV29-1 and TRBJ1-1, is SAVISQKPSRDICQRGTSLTIQCQVDSQVTMMFWYRQQPGQSLTLIATANQGSEATYESGFVIDKFPISRPNLTFSTLTVSNMSPEDSSIYLCSVGLGGTGTEAFFGQGTRLTVV.

The chain uses TRBV9 and TRBJ1-3; the D gene is possibly TRBD1 (5 bases). Germline V gene lookup returns CDR1 SGDLS and CDR2 YYNGEE. This CDR3 comprises 15 residues. Trimming pared 4 bases from V and 2 bases from J, leaving 13 bases between. The CDR3 sequence: CASSPRDFAGNTIYF. In DNA form, the CDR3 reads TGTGCCAGCAGCCCCAGGGATTTTGCTGGAAACACCATATATTTT.

This clone was counted a single time. The gene calls are TRBV6-5 and TRBJ2-7; TRBD1 matches at 9 bases. After removal of 8 bases from V and 5 bases from J, the junction contained 10 bases not matched to a gene. The CDR3 runs 14 residues. From germline, CDR1 is MNHEY and CDR2 SVGAGI. CDR3 sequence: CASRPGTGTNEQYF. DNA for the CDR3: TGTGCCAGCCGCCCAGGGACAGGGACCAACGAGCAGTACTTC.

The chain uses TRBV18 and TRBJ1-2; a weak D match, TRBD1 (5 bases). The V gene's germline CDR1 is KGHSH and CDR2 LQKENI. Deletions cut 5 bases from V and 6 bases from J, with 10 bases between. The length of the CDR3 is 12 residues. The CDR3 bases are TGTGCCAGCTCAGTGCAGGGTGATGGCTACACCTTC. Encoded protein: CASSVQGDGYTF.

In its sample, this clone was seen once. The V call is TRBV2, the J call TRBJ1-4, with D possibly being TRBD1 (5 bases). Trimming took off 6 bases at V and 0 bases at J, with 8 bases between the two ends. CDR3 length: 14 amino acids. CDR1 and CDR2 (germline): SNHLY, FYNNEI. The DNA of the CDR3 is TGTGCCAGCAGGGGACCGACAACTAATGAAAAACTGTTTTTT. Its protein is CASRGPTTNEKLFF.

A single count supports this clone. The chain uses TRBV19 and TRBJ1-2, with D possibly matching TRBD1 (5 bases). In germline, CDR1 is LNHDA, CDR2 SQIVND (reference sequence). The CDR3 has 13 amino acids. Deletions cut 10 bases from V and 0 bases from J, with 12 bases between. The CDR3 DNA reads as TGTGCCACCGCAGACAGACCTAACTATGGCTACACCTTC. Its protein is CATADRPNYGYTF. The entire variable domain, with the rest obtained from reference TRBV19 and TRBJ1-2, is as follows: DGGITQSPKYLFRKEGQNVTLSCEQNLNHDAMYWYRQDPGQGLRLIYYSQIVNDFQKGDIAEGYSVSREKKESFPLTVTSAQKNPTAFYLCATADRPNYGYTFGSGTRLTVV.

This chain connects TRBV7-8 to TRBJ1-1, with D tentatively TRBD1 (5 bases). The CDR3 runs 14 residues. Trimming removed 0 bases at V and 3 bases at J, with 8 bases between. Germline lookup yields CDR1 SGHVS and CDR2 FQNEAQ. The CDR3 region has the DNA TGTGCCAGCAGCTTAGCACAGACAGACACTGAAGCTTTCTTT. Translating it yields CASSLAQTDTEAFF.

V gene TRBV6-1 combines with J gene TRBJ1-2; tentatively, D is TRBD1 (6 bases). Germline V lookup: CDR1 MNHNS, CDR2 SASEGT. The CDR3 has 13 amino acids. V dropped 8 bases and J dropped 7 bases, with 17 bases sitting between them. CDR3 in DNA: TGTGCCAGCCGCCGGGACACCCTTTTTGGCTACACCTTC. It is translated as CASRRDTLFGYTF.

CDR3 residues: CASSLDQTAGQETQYF. The CDR3 DNA is TGTGCCAGCAGCTTAGATCAAACAGCGGGCCAAGAGACCCAGTACTTC. The V call is TRBV11-3, the J call TRBJ2-5, with a weak D call TRBD2 (6 bases). The CDR3 loop spans 16 amino acids. CDR1 is SGHNT, CDR2 YENEEA, per germline. Trimming pared 0 bases from V and 1 base from J, leaving 12 bases between.

The chain is built from TRBV2 and TRBJ2-7; D is possibly TRBD1 or TRBD2 (5 bases each). This CDR3 contains 15 residues. CDR1 is SNHLY, CDR2 FYNNEI, per germline. Trimming took 2 bases from V and 0 from J, leaving 11 bases between them. The CDR3 is CASSETGRSSYEQYF. As DNA, the CDR3 is TGTGCCAGCAGTGAAACGGGACGGAGCTCCTACGAGCAGTACTTC.

This rearrangement joins TRBV18 to TRBJ1-2; TRBD1 is a possible D gene (6 bases). Trimming removed 3 bases from V and 2 bases from J, with 10 bases in between. The length of the CDR3 is 14 residues. Germline assignment: CDR1 KGHSH and CDR2 LQKENI. The CDR3: CASSPNRENYGYTF. DNA for the CDR3: TGTGCCAGCTCACCTAACAGGGAAAACTATGGCTACACCTTC.

A remark on this clone: The junction does not match germline at one end; this may be a read error. This sequence joins TRBV4-1 and TRBJ2-5, with D possibly matching TRBD2 (6 bases). The CDR3 has 16 residues. CDR1 MGHRA and CDR2 YSYEKL come from the germline V gene. CDR3 residues: CASSQEVGGVQEAQYF. CDR3 coding DNA: TGCGCCAGCAGCCAAGAGGTAGGAGGGGTTCAAGAGGCCCAGTACTTC.

This clone was seen only once. Because the CDR3 is missing its conserved closing phenylalanine or tryptophan, this is likely a read error. The DNA is left out, because the CDR3 cannot be placed on it with certainty; the CDR3 is given as TCRdb lists it. V gene TRBV2 combines with J gene TRBJ1-2. Looked up from germline, CDR1 is SNHLY and CDR2 is FYNNEI. The CDR3 is 12 amino acids long, termini counted. The CDR3 spells CASRAPGRAPFL.

The chain joins TRBV19 to TRBJ1-5; weak D call: TRBD1 (6 bases). CDR1 is LNHDA and CDR2 is SQIVND in the germline V gene (reference sequence). V lost 1 base to trimming and J lost 4 bases, with 14 bases between them. The CDR3 is 16 residues long. CDR3 loop: CASSIGGQGGNQPQHF. The CDR3 coding sequence is TGTGCCAGTAGTATAGGGGGGCAGGGCGGGAATCAGCCCCAGCATTTT.

The V call is TRBV2, the J call TRBJ1-5; D is undetermined. Germline V gene sequence: CDR1 SNHLY, CDR2 FYNNEI. This CDR3 comprises 13 residues. V lost 4 bases and J lost 5, with 9 bases in between. The CDR3 protein is CASSGGDYQPQHF. DNA for the CDR3: TGTGCCAGCAGTGGAGGTGATTATCAGCCCCAGCATTTT.

The genes are TRBV6-5 and TRBJ2-3; D remains ambiguous. The CDR3 length is 12 residues. The germline V and J ends were trimmed by 4 bases and 5 bases, with 7 bases remaining between them. Germline values: CDR1 MNHEY, CDR2 SVGAGI. Here the CDR3 reads CASSSSEDTQYF. The CDR3 DNA sequence: TGTGCCAGCAGTTCGTCTGAAGATACGCAGTATTTT.

The chain employs TRBV11-2 and TRBJ1-6; TRBD1 matches 10 bases. J was trimmed by 0 bases and V by 5 bases; bases with no gene match: 7. CDR1 is SGHAT and CDR2 is FQNNGV in the germline V gene. The CDR3 spans 18 residues. The CDR3 reads CASSPRTGGSSYNSPLHF. The CDR3, as DNA: TGTGCCAGCAGCCCGAGGACAGGGGGTAGCTCCTATAATTCACCCCTCCACTTT. Based on the CDR3 plus reference TRBV11-2 and TRBJ1-6, the full variable domain is EAGVAQSPRYKIIEKRQSVAFWCNPISGHATLYWYQQILGQGPKLLIQFQNNGVVDDSQLPKDRFSAERLKGVDSTLKIQPAKLEDSAVYLCASSPRTGGSSYNSPLHFGNGTRLTVT.

CDR3 region: CASTTATGRGTEAFF. DNA for the CDR3: TGTGCCAGCACAACCGCTACAGGGAGGGGAACTGAAGCTTTCTTT. This chain links TRBV18 with TRBJ1-1; D possibly corresponds to TRBD1 (6 bases). This CDR3 is built from 15 residues. Germline assignment: CDR1 KGHSH and CDR2 LQKENI. V was pared by 8 bases and J by 5 bases, with 21 bases between.

This chain connects TRBV7-2 to TRBJ2-7; TRBD2 is a possible D gene (6 bases). Germline V gives CDR1 SGHTA, CDR2 FQGNSA. Trimming took off 5 bases at V and 0 bases at J, with 17 bases between the two ends. The length of the CDR3 is 16 residues. The CDR3 coding sequence is TGTGCCAGCAGCCGGGATGCAGGGCGGGACTCCTACGAGCAGTACTTC. Its protein product is CASSRDAGRDSYEQYF.

The chain recombines TRBV6-5 with TRBJ1-1; D is unclear. V lost 4 bases and J 6 bases, leaving 0 bases between the germline ends. This CDR3 is built from 9 residues. Germline lookup yields CDR1 MNHEY and CDR2 SVGAGI. The CDR3 sequence is CASSSEAFF. CDR3 coding DNA: TGTGCCAGCAGTTCTGAAGCTTTCTTT.

The chain has TRBV6-1 and TRBJ2-7, with D perhaps TRBD1 (5 bases). Deletions cut 4 bases from V and 4 bases from J, with 14 bases between. This CDR3 contains 14 residues. Germline-derived CDR1 and CDR2 are MNHNS and SASEGT. CDR3 protein: CASSARGGRYEQYF. The CDR3 DNA reads TGTGCCAGCAGTGCAAGGGGTGGAAGGTACGAGCAGTACTTC.